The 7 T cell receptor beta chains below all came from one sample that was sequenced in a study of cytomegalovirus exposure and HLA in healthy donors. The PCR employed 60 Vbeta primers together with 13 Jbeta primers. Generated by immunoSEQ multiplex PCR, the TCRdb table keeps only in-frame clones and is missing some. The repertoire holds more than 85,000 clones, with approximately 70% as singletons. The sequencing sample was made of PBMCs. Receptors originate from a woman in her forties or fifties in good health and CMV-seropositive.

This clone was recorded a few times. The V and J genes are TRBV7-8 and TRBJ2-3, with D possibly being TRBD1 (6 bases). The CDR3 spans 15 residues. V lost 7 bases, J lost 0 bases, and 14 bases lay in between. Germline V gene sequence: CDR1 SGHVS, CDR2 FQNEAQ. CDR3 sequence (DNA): TGTGCCAGCACAGAACAAGGACAGAGCACAGATACGCAGTATTTT. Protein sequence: CASTEQGQSTDTQYF.

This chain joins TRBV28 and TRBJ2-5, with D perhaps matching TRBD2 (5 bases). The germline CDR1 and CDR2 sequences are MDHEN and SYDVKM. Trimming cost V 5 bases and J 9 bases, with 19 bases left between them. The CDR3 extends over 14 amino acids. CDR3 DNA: TGTGCCAGCAGTCCGCCTCAGGTTCCCGGGGCCCAGTACTTC. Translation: CASSPPQVPGAQYF.

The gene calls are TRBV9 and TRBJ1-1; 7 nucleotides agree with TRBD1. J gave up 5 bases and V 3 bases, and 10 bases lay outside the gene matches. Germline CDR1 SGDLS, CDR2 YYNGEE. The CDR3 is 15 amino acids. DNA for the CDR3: TGTGCCAGCAGCGGAACAGGGGATGTGAGAACTGAAGCTTTCTTT. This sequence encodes CASSGTGDVRTEAFF.

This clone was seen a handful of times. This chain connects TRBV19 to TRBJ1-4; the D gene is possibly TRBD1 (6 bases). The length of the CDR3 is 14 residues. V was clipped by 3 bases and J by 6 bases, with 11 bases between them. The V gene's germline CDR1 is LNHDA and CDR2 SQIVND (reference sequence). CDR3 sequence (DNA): TGTGCCAGTAGTATGGGACAAGAATATGAAAAACTGTTTTTT. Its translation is CASSMGQEYEKLFF.

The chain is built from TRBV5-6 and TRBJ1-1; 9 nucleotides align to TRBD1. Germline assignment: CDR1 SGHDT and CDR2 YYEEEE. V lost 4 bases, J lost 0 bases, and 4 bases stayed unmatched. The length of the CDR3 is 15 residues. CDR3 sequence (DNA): TGTGCCAGCAGCCTTTGGACAGGGGTGAACACTGAAGCTTTCTTT. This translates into CASSLWTGVNTEAFF. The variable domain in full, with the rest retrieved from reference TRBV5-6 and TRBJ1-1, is DAGVTQSPTHLIKTRGQQVTLRCSPKSGHDTVSWYQQALGQGPQFIFQYYEEEERQRGNFPDRFSGHQFPNYSSELNVNALLLGDSALYLCASSLWTGVNTEAFFGQGTRLTVV.

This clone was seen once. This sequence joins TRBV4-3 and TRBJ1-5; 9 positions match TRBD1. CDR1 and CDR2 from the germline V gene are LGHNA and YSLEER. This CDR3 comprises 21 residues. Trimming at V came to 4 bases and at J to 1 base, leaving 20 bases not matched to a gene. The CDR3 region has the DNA TGCGCCAGCAGCCCTAACAGGGGGCGCGAGAACGAACGCGTAAGCAATCAGCCCCAGCATTTT. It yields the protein CASSPNRGRENERVSNQPQHF.

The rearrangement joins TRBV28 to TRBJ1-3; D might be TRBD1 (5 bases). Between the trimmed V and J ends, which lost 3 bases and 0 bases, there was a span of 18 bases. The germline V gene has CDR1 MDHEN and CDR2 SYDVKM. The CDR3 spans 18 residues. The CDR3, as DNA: TGTGCCAGCAGTTTTATAGACAGCAGGGACTTCTCTGGAAACACCATATATTTT. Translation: CASSFIDSRDFSGNTIYF.